This TCR beta chain was obtained from a study of T cells in Graves' hyperthyroidism and ophthalmopathy. Study-wide results and limits: Within blood appeared most thyroid clonotypes that had expanded above 0.001. From stable hyperthyroidism, ophthalmopathy was set apart by a 13 V-J model.

Fresh 10 ml peripheral blood yielded PBMCs. Regions amplified from RNA transcripts were the TCR beta CDR3 regions. The HTBI set primed first-round TCR CDR3 RT-PCR. TCRdb re-called the multiplex PCR reads through MiXCR, storing one row per CDR3 protein. The sample includes roughly 96,000 distinct CDR3 sequences, roughly 56% seen only once; the top ten take roughly 27%. V lost 0 bases and J 12 bases, leaving 0 bases between the germline ends. CDR1 ENHRY and CDR2 SYGVKD come from the germline V gene. This CDR3 region has 10 residues. This clonotype was seen repeatedly, ten times or more. Its antigen is still unknown.

The chain couples TRBV10-3 to TRBJ1-6; no definite D call. The TCR originated in a woman aged 40 to 50 with Graves' hyperthyroidism. Sequenced input: blood. CDR3 sequence reads: CAISESPLHF. DNA of the CDR3: TGTGCCATCAGTGAGTCACCCCTCCACTTT.